These T cell receptor beta chains were read from a single sample in a study of blood T cell repertoires in COVID-19. Profiled with immunoSEQ multiplex PCR; TCRdb holds only in-frame clones, not every one. In the table there are a few hundred thousand clones, 70% to 90% of which are singletons. Sequencing was carried out using peripheral blood. The source is a man aged 45-65 years who had recovered from COVID-19. Both conserved end residues are part of each CDR3. The D gene is left open where the match is weak. Rows may omit the clone size; those that give it use once, few, many or a size class.

d_call	v_call	clone_size	j_call	cdr3_nt	cdr3_aa
.	TRBV7-2	.	TRBJ1-3	TGTGCCAGCAGCTTAGCCGGGGGTGCTGGAAACACCATATATTTT	CASSLAGGAGNTIYF
.	TRBV7-9	.	TRBJ1-1	TGTGCCAGCAGCTTATTCGGTCAGAACACTGAAGCTTTCTTT	CASSLFGQNTEAFF
TRBD2	TRBV15	.	TRBJ2-5	TGTGCCACCAGCAGGGGAGGGGTACACCAAGAGACCCAGTACTTC	CATSRGGVHQETQYF
TRBD2	TRBV11-2	.	TRBJ2-3	TGTGCCAGCAGCTCAACTAGCGGGGCTACAGGGGATACGCAGTATTTT	CASSSTSGATGDTQYF
TRBD1	TRBV29-1	.	TRBJ1-4	TGCAGCGCTGTACAGGGGTTCGGTGAAAAACTGTTTTTT	CSAVQGFGEKLFF
TRBD2	TRBV19	.	TRBJ2-1	TGTGCCAGTAGTATTGTTCCTAGCGGGAACCTAGACAATGAGCAGTTCTTC	CASSIVPSGNLDNEQFF
.	TRBV7-8	.	TRBJ2-2	TGTGCCAGCAGCTTCCCGGCGGGCGACGGGGAGCTGTTTTTT	CASSFPAGDGELFF
TRBD2	TRBV27	once	TRBJ2-3	TGTGCCAGCACCCCTGGGCGGGAGGGCCCCGTGGATACGCAGTATTTT	CASTPGREGPVDTQYF
TRBD1	TRBV5-6	.	TRBJ2-5	TGTGCCAGCAGCAGGACAGGACACCAAGAGACCCAGTACTTC	CASSRTGHQETQYF
TRBD2	TRBV10-3	.	TRBJ2-1	TGTGCCATCAGTGACTACGGGACTAGTGTTGAAGGCTCCTACAATGAGCAGTTCTTC	CAISDYGTSVEGSYNEQFF
TRBD2	TRBV18	.	TRBJ2-2	TGTGCCAGCTCACCTTCTTTAGCGGGATTGAACACCGGGGAGCTGTTTTTT	CASSPSLAGLNTGELFF
.	TRBV19	.	TRBJ1-5	TGTGCCAGTAGTATCGGGAAACGGACAGCCCTTAGGCCTTGGGATCAGCCCCAGCATTTT	CASSIGKRTALRPWDQPQHF
TRBD1	TRBV27	.	TRBJ1-2	TGTGCCAGCAGTTTAAGACAGGGGCAGGGCTACACCTTC	CASSLRQGQGYTF
TRBD2	TRBV4-1	.	TRBJ2-3	TGCGCCAGCAGCCCGAGAGCGGGAATCGCAGATACGCAGTATTTT	CASSPRAGIADTQYF
.	TRBV19	.	TRBJ2-1	TGTGCCAGTAGTCCCCTGTCCTACAATGAGCAGTTCTTC	CASSPLSYNEQFF
.	TRBV28	.	TRBJ1-4	TGTGCCAGCAGTCGAAAACGGTACGGTCGGGATTTGAACTGGGCGGGTAATGAAAAACTGTTTTTT	CASSRKRYGRDLNWAGNEKLFF
.	TRBV7-6	.	TRBJ2-7	TGTGCCAGCAGCTCTCGGGAGACCTCCTACGAGCAGTACTTC	CASSSRETSYEQYF
TRBD1	TRBV28	.	TRBJ1-2	TGTGCCAGCAGCCCTGGACAGGGGGGGTCTGGCTACACCTTC	CASSPGQGGSGYTF
TRBD1	TRBV11-2	once	TRBJ1-6	TGTGCCAGCAGCACCGGACAGGGGGCTTATTCACCCCTCCACTTT	CASSTGQGAYSPLHF
TRBD2	TRBV18	.	TRBJ2-7	TGTGCCAGCTCACCGGGGACTAGCGGGAGAATCTACTACGAGCAGTACTTC	CASSPGTSGRIYYEQYF
TRBD1	TRBV5-1	.	TRBJ1-2	TGCGCCAGCAGGCGGACAGGGACTGCTACCAACTATGGCTACACCTTC	CASRRTGTATNYGYTF
TRBD1	TRBV27	.	TRBJ1-6	TGTGCCAGCAGGGCGGACAGGGCCTCCTATAATTCACCCCTCCACTTT	CASRADRASYNSPLHF
.	TRBV18	.	TRBJ2-5	TGTGCCAGCTCACCACCGAACGAGGGAGGGACCCAGTACTTC	CASSPPNEGGTQYF
TRBD2	TRBV5-1	.	TRBJ2-1	TGCGCCAGCAGCACGCTAGGGACTAGCGCAAAGGAAATATCCTACAATGAGCAGTTCTTC	CASSTLGTSAKEISYNEQFF
TRBD1	TRBV7-9	.	TRBJ2-2	TGTGCCAGCAGCCAAGACAGGGTTGCCGGGGAGCTGTTTTTT	CASSQDRVAGELFF
TRBD1	TRBV11-2	.	TRBJ2-5	TGTGCCAGCAGCATTGGGACAGGTAGTCCTGGAGAGACCCAGTACTTC	CASSIGTGSPGETQYF
TRBD1	TRBV2	.	TRBJ2-5	TGTGCCAGCAGTGAAAGGGGGCCAGGGGCCCAGTACTTC	CASSERGPGAQYF
TRBD2	TRBV7-2	.	TRBJ2-3	TGTGCCAGCAGCTCCATGACTAGCGGCACAGATACGCAGTATTTT	CASSSMTSGTDTQYF
.	TRBV25-1	.	TRBJ1-2	TGTGCCAGCAGTGAATATCAGGTGAATGGCTACACCTTC	CASSEYQVNGYTF
TRBD2	TRBV6-5	once	TRBJ2-2	TGTGCCAGCACCAAGGGACTAGCGAGAACCGGGGAGCTGTTTTTT	CASTKGLARTGELFF
.	TRBV10-2	.	TRBJ1-5	TGCGCCAGCAGTGATGGGGGGAACCAGCCCCAGCATTTT	CASSDGGNQPQHF
TRBD2	TRBV28	.	TRBJ2-1	TGTGCCAGCAGTGGTAGCGGGAGCTCCTACAATGAGCAGTTCTTC	CASSGSGSSYNEQFF
TRBD1	TRBV24-1	.	TRBJ2-5	TGTGCCACCAGTGAACCGAGACAGGGCAAAGAGACCCAGTACTTC	CATSEPRQGKETQYF
TRBD1	TRBV6-5	.	TRBJ1-4	TGTGCCAGCAACCAGGACAGGACTGAAAAACTGTTTTTT	CASNQDRTEKLFF
.	TRBV5-4	.	TRBJ2-4	TGTGCCAGCAGCTTATGGCAGGACTTACACAACATTCAGTACTTC	CASSLWQDLHNIQYF
TRBD1	TRBV28	.	TRBJ2-7	TGTGCCAGCAGCAGGACAGGGCGCTACGAGCAGTACTTC	CASSRTGRYEQYF
.	TRBV4-1	.	TRBJ2-7	TGCGCCAGCAGCCAAGATGCGGGATCCTACGAGCAGTACTTC	CASSQDAGSYEQYF